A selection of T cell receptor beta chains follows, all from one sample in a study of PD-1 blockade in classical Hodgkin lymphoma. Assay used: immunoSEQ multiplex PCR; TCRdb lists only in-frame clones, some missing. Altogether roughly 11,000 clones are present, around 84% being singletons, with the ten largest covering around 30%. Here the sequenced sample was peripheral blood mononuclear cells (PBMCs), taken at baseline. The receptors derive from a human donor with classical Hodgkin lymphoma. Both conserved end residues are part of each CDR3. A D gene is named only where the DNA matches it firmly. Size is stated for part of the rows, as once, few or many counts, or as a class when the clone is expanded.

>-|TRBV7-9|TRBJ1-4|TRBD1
TGTGCCAGCAGCTTAGTCGGACAGGGGGCCCCTAATGAAAAACTGTTTTTT
CASSLVGQGAPNEKLFF
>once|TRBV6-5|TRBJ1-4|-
TGTGCCAGCAGTTACTCGGGTTCCTCAACTAATGAAAAACTGTTTTTT
CASSYSGSSTNEKLFF
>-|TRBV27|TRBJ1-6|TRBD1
TGTGCCAGCACCAGGCAGGGGGCTAATTCACCCCTCCACTTT
CASTRQGANSPLHF
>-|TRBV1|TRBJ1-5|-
TGCACCAGCAAAACCCCTTCCGGGGATAGCAATCAGCCCCAGCATTTT
CTSKTPSGDSNQPQHF
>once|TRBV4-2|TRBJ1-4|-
TGTGCCAGCAGCCAAGCCAGCGGGAACAATGAAAAACTGTTTTTT
CASSQASGNNEKLFF
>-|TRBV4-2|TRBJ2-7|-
TGTGCCAGCAGCCAAGTTGGCGGGGGCACTTACGAGCAGTACTTC
CASSQVGGGTYEQYF
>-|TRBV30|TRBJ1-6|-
TGTGCCTGGAGTGGACTCTCTTCACCCCTCCACTTT
CAWSGLSSPLHF
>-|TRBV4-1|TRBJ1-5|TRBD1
TGCGCCAGCAGCCAAGGGGACAGCCCCGGTAGCAATCAGCCCCAGCATTTT
CASSQGDSPGSNQPQHF
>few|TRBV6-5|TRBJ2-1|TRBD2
TGTGCCAGCAGTCTGATGGGGGGGAATGAGCAGTTCTTC
CASSLMGGNEQFF
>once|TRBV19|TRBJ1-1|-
TGTGCCAGTAGTATATTTCGGCACACTGAAGCTTTCTTT
CASSIFRHTEAFF
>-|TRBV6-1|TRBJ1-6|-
TGTGCCAGCAGTGCGGGACGCTCCTATAATTCACCCCTCCACTTT
CASSAGRSYNSPLHF
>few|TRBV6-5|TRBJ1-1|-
TGTGCCAGCAGTTGGGGGGGGACTGAAGCTTTCTTT
CASSWGGTEAFF
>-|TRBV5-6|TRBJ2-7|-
TGTGCCAGCAGCTTGCGGACACCCTACGAGCAGTACTTC
CASSLRTPYEQYF
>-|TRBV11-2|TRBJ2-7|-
TGTGCCAGCAGCCCTTACTCCTACGAGCAGTACTTC
CASSPYSYEQYF
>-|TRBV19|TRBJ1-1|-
TGTGCCAGTTGGAAGGGATACACTGAAGCTTTCTTT
CASWKGYTEAFF
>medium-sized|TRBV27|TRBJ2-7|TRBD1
TGTGCCAGCAGTTTATTCGGACAGGGCGGCTACGAGCAGTACTTC
CASSLFGQGGYEQYF
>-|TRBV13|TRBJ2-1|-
TGTGCCAGCAGCTTCCTCCGGGAGACAACCTACAATGAGCAGTTCTTC
CASSFLRETTYNEQFF